The 30 T cell receptor beta chains listed next were all sequenced from one sample in a study of blood T cell repertoires in COVID-19. Some clones are missing from TCRdb's copy, which holds only in-frame ones; the method was immunoSEQ multiplex PCR. The sample includes about 55,000 clones, 75% to 95% of them seen just once. The sample taken for sequencing was peripheral blood. These receptors all come from an elderly man with acute or convalescent COVID-19.

This chain joins TRBV7-9 and TRBJ1-1; D remains unclear. The CDR3 totals 14 residues. CDR1 is SEHNR, CDR2 FQNEAQ, per germline (reference sequence). Trimming pared 5 bases from V and 0 bases from J, leaving 10 bases between. The CDR3: CASSPAGMNTEAFF. Here the CDR3 DNA reads TGTGCCAGCAGCCCTGCGGGGATGAACACTGAAGCTTTCTTT.

This chain joins TRBV28 and TRBJ2-3; TRBD2 is a possible D gene (6 bases). Germline V gene lookup returns CDR1 MDHEN and CDR2 SYDVKM. The CDR3 totals 17 residues. Trimming left V 5 bases short and J 3 bases short, with 21 bases between. CDR3 amino acids: CASSPSTRPRGTDTQYF. DNA for the CDR3: TGTGCCAGCAGTCCGTCGACTAGACCCCGGGGAACAGATACGCAGTATTTT.

The CDR3 bases are TGTGCCATCAGTGAGCCTCAAGAGACCCAGTACTTC. Protein: CAISEPQETQYF. V gene TRBV10-3 combines with J gene TRBJ2-5, with no clear D. Trimming took off 2 bases at V and 2 bases at J, with 3 bases between the two ends. The CDR3 is made up of 12 amino acids. Germline values: CDR1 ENHRY, CDR2 SYGVKD.

This clone has a handful of counts. V is TRBV6-5 and J is TRBJ1-2; D gene unclear. The germline CDR1 and CDR2 sequences are MNHEY and SVGAGI. CDR3 length equals 15 residues. The germline V and J ends were trimmed by 0 bases and 0 bases, with 8 bases remaining between them. The CDR3 nucleotides read TGTGCCAGCAGTTACTCGATCGGGACTAACTATGGCTACACCTTC. It yields the protein CASSYSIGTNYGYTF.

J is TRBJ2-7 and V is TRBV19, with 8 bases identical to TRBD1. CDR3 length equals 16 residues. J gave up 4 bases and V 4 bases, and 12 bases lay outside the gene matches. CDR1 LNHDA and CDR2 SQIVND come from the germline V gene (reference sequence). CDR3: CASSTTGTGGEYEQYF. The CDR3 nucleotides read TGTGCCAGTAGTACCACCGGGACAGGAGGGGAATACGAGCAGTACTTC.

This clone was counted a few times. The chain carries TRBV28 and TRBJ1-5; maybe TRBD1 (6 bases). Per the germline V gene, CDR1 is MDHEN and CDR2 is SYDVKM. The CDR3 extends over 15 amino acids. Trimming took 2 bases from V and 1 from J, leaving 9 bases between them. The CDR3 protein is CASSLTGFSNQPQHF. In nucleotides, the CDR3 is TGTGCCAGCAGTTTAACAGGGTTCAGCAATCAGCCCCAGCATTTT.

V usage is TRBV2 and J usage is TRBJ2-3; TRBD2 matches at 13 bases. Unmatched junction bases numbered 5, after V lost 6 bases and J lost 5 bases. This CDR3 region has 15 residues. The germline V gene encodes CDR1 SNHLY and CDR2 FYNNEI. CDR3 sequence (DNA): TGTGCCAGCAGCCTAGGGACTAGCGGGAAAGATACGCAGTATTTT. This codes for CASSLGTSGKDTQYF. Full variable domain (missing parts from reference TRBV2 and TRBJ2-3): EPEVTQTPSHQVTQMGQEVILRCVPISNHLYFYWYRQILGQKVEFLVSFYNNEISEKSEIFDDQFSVERPDGSNFTLKIRSTKLEDSAMYFCASSLGTSGKDTQYFGPGTRLTVL.

The V gene is TRBV13, the J gene TRBJ1-6; 10 nucleotides align to TRBD1. V lost 5 bases, J lost 8 bases, and 3 bases stayed unmatched. CDR1 and CDR2 from the germline V gene are PRHDT and FYEKMQ (reference sequence). This CDR3 is 14 amino acids long. The DNA for the CDR3 is TGTGCCAGCAGCCTCGGACAGGGGGATTCACCCCTCCACTTT. As protein: CASSLGQGDSPLHF.

The chain is built from TRBV6-5 and TRBJ2-5; 11 bases align to TRBD2. The CDR3 contains 15 residues. CDR1 is MNHEY and CDR2 is SVGAGI in the germline V gene. V dropped 7 bases and J dropped 5; count of bases not matched to a gene: 9. The CDR3 protein is CASISGGARAETQYF. CDR3 bases: TGTGCCAGCATTAGCGGGGGGGCAAGGGCGGAGACCCAGTACTTC.

The gene calls are TRBV19 and TRBJ1-5; 7 positions match TRBD1. This CDR3 is 13 amino acids long. Trimming at V came to 8 bases and at J to 8 bases, leaving 9 bases not matched to a gene. Germline lookup yields CDR1 LNHDA and CDR2 SQIVND (reference sequence). CDR3: CASAAWTGEPQHF. Written as DNA, the CDR3 is TGTGCCAGTGCCGCCTGGACAGGTGAGCCCCAGCATTTT.

The chain links TRBV30 to TRBJ1-6, with TRBD1 matching 9 bases. Germline lookup yields CDR1 GTSNPN and CDR2 SVGIG (reference sequence). V was clipped by 3 bases and J by 7 bases; unmatched bases: 7. This CDR3 contains 15 residues. CDR3 DNA: TGTGCCTGGAGCCCGGGACAGGGAGGAAATTCACCCCTCCACTTT. It is translated as CAWSPGQGGNSPLHF. Full variable domain (missing parts from reference TRBV30 and TRBJ1-6): SQTIHQWPATLVQPVGSPLSLECTVEGTSNPNLYWYRQAAGRGLQLLFYSVGIGQISSEVPQNLSASRPQDRQFILSSKKLLLSDSGFYLCAWSPGQGGNSPLHFGNGTRLTVT.

The genes are TRBV5-1 and TRBJ1-4; D is undetermined. V shed 2 bases and J shed 0 bases, with 8 bases lying between them. CDR3 length equals 15 residues. Per germline, CDR1 SGHRS and CDR2 YFSETQ. The CDR3 DNA reads TGCGCCAGCAGCTTAGCAGGCGCAACTAATGAAAAACTGTTTTTT. This encodes CASSLAGATNEKLFF.

This rearrangement joins TRBV15 to TRBJ1-3; D is ambiguous. The CDR3 loop spans 14 amino acids. The germline V gene has CDR1 LNHNV and CDR2 YYDKDF (reference sequence). The V end was cut by 10 bases, the J end by 2 bases, with 15 bases between. CDR3 residues: CASRELATGNTIYF. For the CDR3, the DNA is TGTGCCAGCCGGGAGCTTGCCACTGGAAACACCATATATTTT.

This clone was seen a single time. This sequence joins TRBV4-2 and TRBJ1-2, with D perhaps matching TRBD1 (5 bases). The CDR3 runs 15 residues. V dropped 0 bases and J dropped 5 bases, with 13 bases sitting between them. Germline V gene lookup returns CDR1 LGHNA and CDR2 YNFKEQ. The CDR3 coding sequence is TGTGCCAGCAGCCAAGATTTGGGAACAGGTTATGGCTACACCTTC. This translates into CASSQDLGTGYGYTF.

This chain joins TRBV18 and TRBJ1-3; the match to TRBD1 covers 7 bases. CDR1 is KGHSH and CDR2 is LQKENI in the germline V gene. The CDR3 loop spans 16 amino acids. V was clipped by 0 bases and J by 4 bases; unmatched bases: 6. CDR3: CASSPPEQGRGNTIYF. As DNA, the CDR3 is TGTGCCAGCTCACCACCGGAACAGGGGCGCGGAAACACCATATATTTT.

The rearrangement links TRBV6-6 to TRBJ2-7; a weak D match, TRBD2 (5 bases). The germline CDR1 and CDR2 sequences are MNHNY and SVGAGI (reference sequence). V lost 6 bases and J 6 bases, leaving 18 bases between the germline ends. The CDR3 runs 14 residues. CDR3 amino acids: CASSPASEAVEQYF. As DNA, the CDR3 is TGTGCCAGCAGCCCTGCTTCGGAGGCCGTCGAGCAGTACTTC.

The rearrangement links TRBV18 to TRBJ2-5; no clear D gene. Deletions cut 0 bases from V and 1 base from J, with 6 bases between. The CDR3 loop spans 14 amino acids. The germline V gene has CDR1 KGHSH and CDR2 LQKENI. The CDR3 here is CASSPPSLQETQYF. The CDR3 nucleotides are TGTGCCAGCTCACCACCGTCTCTCCAAGAGACCCAGTACTTC.

The chain combines TRBV6-4 with TRBJ2-2, with D perhaps matching TRBD1 (5 bases). Germline CDR1 is MRHNA and CDR2 is SNTAGT. This CDR3 has 16 amino acids. V gave up 2 bases and J gave up 3 bases, with 13 bases separating them. CDR3 loop: CASSDLPAGHTGELFF. The CDR3 DNA reads TGTGCCAGCAGTGACCTCCCGGCAGGGCACACCGGGGAGCTGTTTTTT.

V gene TRBV24-1 combines with J gene TRBJ2-7; 10 nucleotides match TRBD1. V was clipped by 3 bases and J by 3 bases; unmatched bases: 19. Germline V lookup: CDR1 KGHDR, CDR2 SFDVKD. CDR3 size: 20 residues. CDR3 in amino acids: CATSDPNLWTGGRENYEQYF. DNA of the CDR3: TGTGCCACCAGTGATCCCAACCTATGGACAGGGGGACGGGAAAACTACGAGCAGTACTTC.

This clone was detected a few times. The chain uses TRBV11-2 and TRBJ2-3, with 13 bases aligning to TRBD2. CDR1 and CDR2 from the germline V gene are SGHAT and FQNNGV. The CDR3 totals 16 residues. V was pared by 5 bases and J by 1 base, with 3 bases of the junction left unmatched. The CDR3 sequence: CASSPGLAGGTDTQYF. CDR3 DNA: TGTGCCAGCAGCCCCGGACTAGCGGGGGGCACAGATACGCAGTATTTT.

The V gene is TRBV3-1 (or the pseudogene TRBV3-2), the J gene TRBJ2-2; 7 nucleotides line up with TRBD1. Trimming at V came to 9 bases and at J to 4 bases, leaving 14 bases not matched to a gene. The CDR3 has 16 amino acids. Germline CDR1 LGHDT, CDR2 YNNKEL (reference sequence). CDR3 sequence (DNA): TGTGCCAGTTCAACAGGGGTCTCGGAGCGCACCGGGGAGCTGTTTTTT. Translated, it gives CASSTGVSERTGELFF.

This clone was found once. The J gene is TRBJ2-5, the V gene TRBV3-1 (or the pseudogene TRBV3-2); 12 nucleotides align to TRBD1. There are 14 residues in the CDR3. V was clipped by 4 bases and J by 14 bases; unmatched bases: 11. Per germline, CDR1 LGHDT and CDR2 YNNKEL (reference sequence). The CDR3 loop is CASSLGQGARKIYF. The CDR3 bases are TGTGCCAGCAGCCTGGGACAGGGGGCAAGGAAAATTTACTTC.

The gene calls are TRBV5-1 and TRBJ1-1; TRBD1 matches 7 bases. Trimming took 4 bases from V and 1 from J; bases not matched to a gene: 1. The length of the CDR3 is 13 residues. Germline V gives CDR1 SGHRS, CDR2 YFSETQ. CDR3 DNA sequence: TGCGCCAGCAGCCCAGGGGGGAACACTGAAGCTTTCTTT. Translated, it gives CASSPGGNTEAFF.

The rearrangement joins TRBV29-1 to TRBJ2-1, with D perhaps TRBD1 (6 bases). Germline V gene sequence: CDR1 SQVTM, CDR2 ANQGSEA. Trimming took 7 bases from V and 9 from J, leaving 16 bases between them. The CDR3 is 12 residues long. The CDR3 loop is CSGRKGEAEQFF. In DNA, the CDR3 is TGCAGCGGGCGGAAGGGGGAAGCTGAGCAGTTCTTC.

This clone was seen a handful of times. The rearrangement joins TRBV5-1 to TRBJ2-5; D not certain. Trimming took off 0 bases at V and 2 bases at J, with 5 bases between the two ends. The germline CDR1 and CDR2 sequences are SGHRS and YFSETQ. This CDR3 comprises 13 residues. For the CDR3, the DNA is TGCGCCAGCAGCTTGGTCTTTCAAGAGACCCAGTACTTC. Translated: CASSLVFQETQYF.

The chain has TRBV30 and TRBJ2-5, with a tentative D call TRBD2 (6 bases). Trimming shortened V by 3 bases and J by 4 bases, and 12 bases separated the two germline ends. Germline CDR1 reads GTSNPN; CDR2 reads SVGIG (reference sequence). This CDR3 is 13 amino acids long. DNA for the CDR3: TGTGCCTGGAGGGCGGGGTTAGGAGAGACCCAGTACTTC. Amino acids: CAWRAGLGETQYF.

The chain employs TRBV30 and TRBJ1-2, with D possibly being TRBD1 (6 bases). Germline V gene sequence: CDR1 GTSNPN, CDR2 SVGIG (reference sequence). Trimming took 3 bases from V and 7 from J, leaving 21 bases between them. The CDR3 is 15 residues long. CDR3 nucleotide sequence: TGTGCCTGGAGCGAGGAAGGGGGTCCCTTCAGTGGCTACACCTTC. Translated: CAWSEEGGPFSGYTF.

The J gene is TRBJ1-6, the V gene TRBV6-5; possible D gene TRBD1, 5 bases. The V and J ends lost 10 bases and 4 bases respectively, with 14 bases between them. The CDR3 spans 14 residues. In germline, CDR1 is MNHEY, CDR2 SVGAGI. The CDR3 DNA sequence: TGTGCCACCACTTCGGACACTTATAATTCACCCCTCCACTTT. Translated, it gives CATTSDTYNSPLHF.

The V call is TRBV9, the J call TRBJ2-3; D may be TRBD1 (5 bases). The V and J ends lost 0 bases and 6 bases respectively, with 11 bases between them. The CDR3 is made up of 14 amino acids. Germline-derived CDR1 and CDR2 are SGDLS and YYNGEE. In DNA form, the CDR3 reads TGTGCCAGCAGCGTAGATGGGGCTAACGATACGCAGTATTTT. Encoded protein: CASSVDGANDTQYF.

V gene TRBV29-1 combines with J gene TRBJ2-3; perhaps TRBD2 as D (5 bases). The CDR3 runs 12 residues. Trimming cost V 3 bases and J 5 bases, with 9 bases left between them. Per the germline V gene, CDR1 is SQVTM and CDR2 is ANQGSEA. The DNA of the CDR3 is TGCAGCGTTGATTACCGGGGAGATACGCAGTATTTT. Amino acid sequence: CSVDYRGDTQYF.